The 7 T cell receptor beta chains in this list originate from one sample, sequenced in a study of OX40 agonist ivuxolimab in advanced cancers. To prepare the library, the immunoSEQ multiplex PCR assay was applied. The immuneACCESS repertoire file appears here via TCRdb, limited to in-frame rearrangements. These files lack a portion of the clones; in checked studies, under half of the deficit traces to unresolved V genes, and the cause of the others is not known. The table for this sample lists under 75,000 clones; around nine tenths of them were counted only once. The top ten hold approximately 2.1% of the sample. This sample comprised CD4+ or CD8+ T cells sorted from blood, obtained in a trial of the OX40 agonist ivuxolimab. These receptors came from an adult with an advanced solid tumor such as melanoma, head and neck, liver or kidney cancer.

The chain is built from TRBV5-1 and TRBJ2-6; D gene unclear. CDR3 length: 17 amino acids. V lost 4 bases, J lost 0 bases, and 14 bases lay in between. Germline CDR1 and CDR2: SGHRS and YFSETQ. CDR3 residues: CASSPLPGLSGANVLTF. CDR3 in DNA: TGCGCCAGCAGCCCCCTGCCGGGCCTCTCTGGGGCCAACGTCCTGACTTTC.

V usage is TRBV5-6 and J usage is TRBJ1-1; D is unresolved. The V and J ends lost 2 bases and 5 bases respectively, with 13 bases between them. Germline CDR1 is SGHDT and CDR2 is YYEEEE. This CDR3 contains 14 residues. This chain's CDR3 is CASSFDTGGTEAFF. CDR3 in DNA: TGTGCCAGCAGCTTTGACACCGGTGGGACTGAAGCTTTCTTT.

V gene TRBV5-1 combines with J gene TRBJ1-4; TRBD1 matches at 7 bases. The V gene end was trimmed by 4 bases and the J gene end by 8 bases; junction bases not matched to a gene: 11. Germline-derived CDR1 and CDR2 are SGHRS and YFSETQ. The CDR3 is 15 amino acids. The CDR3 sequence: CASSAGTAGSEKLFF. The DNA of the CDR3 is TGCGCCAGCAGCGCCGGGACAGCGGGGAGCGAAAAACTGTTTTTT.

The V call is TRBV11-2, the J call TRBJ2-1; the D is unclear. The germline V and J ends were trimmed by 5 bases and 4 bases, with 12 bases remaining between them. The germline V gene encodes CDR1 SGHAT and CDR2 FQNNGV. This CDR3 spans 14 amino acids. The CDR3 DNA is TGTGCCAGCAGCAGGCGGAGAAATTACAATGAGCAGTTCTTC. Amino acid sequence: CASSRRRNYNEQFF.

The rearrangement joins TRBV11-2 to TRBJ2-4; possibly TRBD1 for D (5 bases). The CDR3 runs 14 residues. CDR1 SGHAT and CDR2 FQNNGV come from the germline V gene. V gave up 2 bases and J gave up 6 bases, with 11 bases separating them. The CDR3 DNA is TGTGCCAGCAGCTTACACCAGGGTTTAAACATTCAGTACTTC. As protein: CASSLHQGLNIQYF.

A few counts support this clone. This rearrangement joins TRBV6-1 to TRBJ1-5; no clear D gene. Trimming stripped 7 bases from V and 3 bases from J, with 10 bases between. The CDR3 sequence is 13 residues long. Germline CDR1 is MNHNS and CDR2 is SASEGT. The CDR3: CASISHHNQPQHF. The CDR3 nucleotides read TGTGCCAGCATTTCACACCACAATCAGCCCCAGCATTTT.

The chain couples TRBV15 to TRBJ2-7, with unresolved D. Trimming left V 0 bases short and J 2 bases short, with 5 bases between. The CDR3 is 13 amino acids. Germline values: CDR1 LNHNV, CDR2 YYDKDF (reference sequence). CDR3 sequence: CATSRDLAYEQYF. CDR3 DNA: TGTGCCACCAGCAGAGATCTCGCCTACGAGCAGTACTTC.